This T cell receptor (beta chain) was sequenced in a study of shared clonotypes between healthy human individuals. Points on this clone: Its antigen is unknown.

The data were produced by immunoSEQ multiplex PCR, yet TCRdb's version contains in-frame clones alone and is incomplete. The table records about 1.5 million clones, over 95% of them present only once. Study findings and constraints: Sharing of clonotypes among donors was expected to vary with sequencing depth.

The source is a man younger than 40 in good health. The specimen was naive CD4+ T cells sorted from blood. Stated subset: CD45RA+ positively selected.

CDR3 sequence reads: CASSGLGGVLNYNEQFF. The CDR3 DNA reads TGTGCCAGTAGTGGGCTTGGGGGAGTCTTAAATTACAATGAGCAGTTCTTC. The rearrangement uses TRBV19 and TRBJ2-1, with D perhaps given as TRBD1 or TRBD2 (5 bases each). Germline values: CDR1 LNHDA, CDR2 SQIVND (reference sequence). The CDR3 extends over 17 amino acids. V lost 5 bases and J 4 bases, leaving 21 bases between the germline ends.